This T cell receptor beta chain was recovered during a study of cytomegalovirus exposure and HLA in healthy donors. Points from the study as a whole: CMV antigen specificity of a few CMV-associated chains was confirmed in vitro. The classifier reportedly diagnosed cytomegalovirus status with high specificity and sensitivity.

PCR involved 60 Vbeta and 13 Jbeta primers. Data came from immunoSEQ multiplex PCR; TCRdb stores just in-frame clones and leaves some out. The sample lists hundreds of thousands of clones; roughly 70% were seen once. This clone was counted a few times. The antigen is undetermined. The donors (healthy individuals) were bone marrow donors. The CDR3 sequence is 13 residues long. The V and J ends lost 1 base and 9 bases respectively, with 12 bases between them. The V gene's germline CDR1 is SGHAT and CDR2 FQNNGV. The sequence was obtained from a female donor in good health and CMV-seronegative. Source material: PBMCs. The chain recombines TRBV11-2 with TRBJ1-1; D unresolved. CDR3 residues: CASSLGRLNKAFF. CDR3 DNA: TGTGCCAGCAGCTTAGGCCGTCTCAACAAAGCTTTCTTT.